This is a list of T cell receptor beta chains from one sample in a study of blood T cell repertoires in COVID-19. TCRdb's table, derived via immunoSEQ multiplex PCR, lists solely in-frame clones and lacks some. The sample consists of 130,000 or so clones, about 91% of them appearing once. The material sequenced was peripheral blood. The origin of the receptors is a woman aged 55-70 years with acute or convalescent COVID-19. CDR3s include the opening cysteine and the closing phenylalanine or tryptophan. Each record gives: J gene, D gene, clone size, V gene, CDR3 DNA, CDR3 protein. D genes are given only for firm matches. The size entry is marked missing in some rows and otherwise reads once, few, many or a size class.

>TRBJ1-6|TRBD1|.|TRBV27
TGTGCCAGCAGCTTTGGGACAGGGGGTAATTCACCCCTCCACTTT
CASSFGTGGNSPLHF
>TRBJ2-5|.|.|TRBV5-1
TGCGCCAGCAGCCCCGGGTCGACAGAGATTGTGGAGACCCAGTACTTC
CASSPGSTEIVETQYF
>TRBJ1-5|.|.|TRBV6-5
TGTGCCAGCAGTACGAGGCCGGGGAGTGGACAGCCCCAGCATTTT
CASSTRPGSGQPQHF
>TRBJ1-1|TRBD1|.|TRBV6-2/TRBV6-3
TGTGCCAGCAGTCAACAGGGGGCGAACACTGAAGCTTTCTTT
CASSQQGANTEAFF
>TRBJ1-1|.|.|TRBV6-2/TRBV6-3
TGTGCCAGCAGTTACTCGCACTCAAACACTGAAGCTTTCTTT
CASSYSHSNTEAFF
>TRBJ1-2|.|.|TRBV6-2/TRBV6-3
TGTGCCAGCAGTTACGCCCAGTATGGCTACACCTTC
CASSYAQYGYTF
>TRBJ1-2|TRBD1|.|TRBV7-2
TGTGCCAGCAGCTTATCTCCCGGACAGGGCCATGGCTACACCTTC
CASSLSPGQGHGYTF
>TRBJ1-6|TRBD1|.|TRBV5-5
TGTGCCAGCAGCGTGGAGGCACAGGGGGTAAGAAATTCACCCCTCCACTTT
CASSVEAQGVRNSPLHF
>TRBJ2-7|TRBD1|.|TRBV7-9
TGTGCCAGCAGCCCCAGGGTACAGGGGGCTTGGTACGAGCAGTACTTC
CASSPRVQGAWYEQYF
>TRBJ1-2|TRBD1|.|TRBV2
TGTGCCAGCATGGACAGGGTATATGGCTACACCTTC
CASMDRVYGYTF
>TRBJ2-5|.|.|TRBV3-1/TRBV3-2
TGTGCCAGCGGAGAGGTGAAAAGTGGGGAGACCCAGTACTTC
CASGEVKSGETQYF
>TRBJ2-7|TRBD2|.|TRBV7-9
TGTGCCAGCAGCTTAGCAGCGGGGTTCTCCTACGAGCAGTACTTC
CASSLAAGFSYEQYF
>TRBJ1-1|TRBD1|.|TRBV19
TGTGCCAGTGGGCGGACAGGGGGGAACACTGAAGCTTTCTTT
CASGRTGGNTEAFF
>TRBJ2-5|TRBD1|.|TRBV24-1
TGTGCCACCAGGGCGGGACAGGGCCCGGAGACCCAGTACTTC
CATRAGQGPETQYF
>TRBJ2-3|TRBD2|once|TRBV6-5
TGTGCCAGCAGATATAGCGGGGGGGCTGGAGATACGCAGTATTTT
CASRYSGGAGDTQYF
>TRBJ1-1|.|.|TRBV19
TGTGCCAGTAGTATAGCGAACAGGGACACTGAAGCTTTCTTT
CASSIANRDTEAFF
>TRBJ1-5|TRBD1|.|TRBV6-5
TGTGCCAGCAGTTGGACAGGGTACAGCAATCAGCCCCAGCATTTT
CASSWTGYSNQPQHF
>TRBJ2-3|.|.|TRBV7-9
TGTGCCAGCAGCATCAACGGGGGGCCCACAGATACGCAGTATTTT
CASSINGGPTDTQYF
>TRBJ2-1|.|.|TRBV23-1
TGCGCCAGCAGTCAATCGGGGCGGTGCCTGGGGAATGAGCAGTTCTTC
CASSQSGRCLGNEQFF
>TRBJ1-2|.|few|TRBV19
TGTGCCAGTACTTATACCCCAGGGGCGTATGGAGACGACTATGGCTACACCTTC
CASTYTPGAYGDDYGYTF
>TRBJ2-1|.|.|TRBV13
TGTGCCAGCGCCTCGGGAACAGCGTACTACAATGAGCAGTTCTTC
CASASGTAYYNEQFF
>TRBJ1-2|.|.|TRBV5-1
TGCGCCAGCAGCTTGCCCGCAGGGAATACGGATGGCTACACCTTC
CASSLPAGNTDGYTF
>TRBJ1-2|.|.|TRBV5-1
TGCGCCAGCAGCGAACAAACAGGGTCCTCTTATGGCTACACCTTC
CASSEQTGSSYGYTF
>TRBJ1-6|.|.|TRBV2
TGTGCCAGCAGTGAAGCGCGGGCCGTGCGAGATTCACCCCTCCACTTT
CASSEARAVRDSPLHF
>TRBJ1-1|TRBD1|once|TRBV28
TGTGCCAACCAGGGGGTCCGGGGTGGTGAAGCTTTCTTT
CANQGVRGGEAFF
>TRBJ1-2|TRBD1|.|TRBV5-1
TGCGCCAGCAGCTCCGGACCGACAGGGCCCTATGGCTACACCTTC
CASSSGPTGPYGYTF
>TRBJ2-5|.|.|TRBV19
TGTGCCAGTAGTAACGGCGGTGAAGAGACCCAGTACTTC
CASSNGGEETQYF
>TRBJ2-7|.|.|TRBV6-6
TGTGCCAGCAGGCTAGCAGGGGCGAGCTCCTACGAGCAGTACTTC
CASRLAGASSYEQYF
>TRBJ2-3|TRBD2|.|TRBV19
TGTGCCAGTAGTATGACTAGCGGGGGTGTCGCAGATACGCAGTATTTT
CASSMTSGGVADTQYF
>TRBJ1-1|.|.|TRBV4-3
TGCGCCAGCAGCCATAGGGGGAGAGTCAACACTGAAGCTTTCTTT
CASSHRGRVNTEAFF
>TRBJ2-5|.|.|TRBV30
TGTGCCTGTGACAGTCAAGAGACCCAGTACTTC
CACDSQETQYF
>TRBJ2-5|.|.|TRBV11-2
TGTGCCAGCAGCTTAGACTCCGCTAGTCAAGAGACCCAGTACTTC
CASSLDSASQETQYF
>TRBJ2-1|.|.|TRBV6-5
TGTGCCAGCAGTTACTCTGGACTCTCTGGGGATGAGCAGTTCTTC
CASSYSGLSGDEQFF